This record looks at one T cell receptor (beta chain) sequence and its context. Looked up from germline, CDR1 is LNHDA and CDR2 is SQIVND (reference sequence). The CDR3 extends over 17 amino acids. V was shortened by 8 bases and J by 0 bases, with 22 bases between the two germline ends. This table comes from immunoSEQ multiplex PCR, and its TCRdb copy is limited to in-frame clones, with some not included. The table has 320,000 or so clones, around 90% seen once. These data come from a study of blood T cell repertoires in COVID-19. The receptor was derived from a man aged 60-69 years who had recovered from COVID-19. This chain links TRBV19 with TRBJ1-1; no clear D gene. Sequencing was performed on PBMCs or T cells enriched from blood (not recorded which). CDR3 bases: TGTGCCAGTTATGCGGAGAACCTACTTCCAATGAACACTGAAGCTTTCTTT. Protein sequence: CASYAENLLPMNTEAFF.